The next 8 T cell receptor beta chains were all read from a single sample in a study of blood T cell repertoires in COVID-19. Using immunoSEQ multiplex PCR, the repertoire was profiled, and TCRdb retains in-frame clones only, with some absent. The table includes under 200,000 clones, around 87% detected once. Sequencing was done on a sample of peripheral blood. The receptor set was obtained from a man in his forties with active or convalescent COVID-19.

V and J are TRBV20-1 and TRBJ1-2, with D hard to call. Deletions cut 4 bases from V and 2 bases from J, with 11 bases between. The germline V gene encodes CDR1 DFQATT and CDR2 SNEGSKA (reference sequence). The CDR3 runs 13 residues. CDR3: CSATDSMNYGYTF. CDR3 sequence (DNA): TGCAGTGCTACTGATTCAATGAACTATGGCTACACCTTC.

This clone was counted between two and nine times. CDR3 amino acids: CASSPTDRTNEKLFF. Written as DNA, the CDR3 is TGCGCCAGCAGCCCGACGGACAGGACTAATGAAAAACTGTTTTTT. The chain recombines TRBV4-1 with TRBJ1-4; TRBD1 aligns across 7 bases. This CDR3 contains 15 residues. Looked up from germline, CDR1 is MGHRA and CDR2 is YSYEKL. V shed 4 bases, J shed 2 bases, and the junction held 4 bases outside the gene matches.

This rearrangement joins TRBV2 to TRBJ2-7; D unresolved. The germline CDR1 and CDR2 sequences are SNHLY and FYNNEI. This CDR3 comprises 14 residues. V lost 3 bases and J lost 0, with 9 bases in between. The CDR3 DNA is TGTGCCAGCAGTGACGGGTTCTCCTCCTACGAGCAGTACTTC. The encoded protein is CASSDGFSSYEQYF.

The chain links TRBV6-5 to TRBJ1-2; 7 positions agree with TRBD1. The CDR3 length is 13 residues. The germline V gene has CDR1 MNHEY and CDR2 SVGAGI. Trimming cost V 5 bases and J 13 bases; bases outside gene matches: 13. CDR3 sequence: CASSPTQGTRCTF. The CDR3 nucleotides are TGTGCCAGCAGTCCTACACAGGGGACACGGTGCACCTTC.

The chain's CDR3 is CASNTGTGGYRETQYF. CDR3 DNA sequence: TGTGCCAGCAACACAGGGACAGGGGGCTATCGGGAGACCCAGTACTTC. This chain joins TRBV2 and TRBJ2-5, with TRBD1 matching over 12 bases. The CDR3 runs to 16 residues. Germline V gene sequence: CDR1 SNHLY, CDR2 FYNNEI. With V trimmed by 7 bases and J by 5 bases, 11 bases remained unmatched.

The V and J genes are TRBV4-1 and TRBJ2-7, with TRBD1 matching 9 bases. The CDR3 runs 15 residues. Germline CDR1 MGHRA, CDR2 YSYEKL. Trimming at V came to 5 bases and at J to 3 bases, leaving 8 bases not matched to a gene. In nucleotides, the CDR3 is TGCGCCAGCAGCTACCGACAGGGGGGTTACTACGAGCAGTACTTC. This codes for CASSYRQGGYYEQYF.

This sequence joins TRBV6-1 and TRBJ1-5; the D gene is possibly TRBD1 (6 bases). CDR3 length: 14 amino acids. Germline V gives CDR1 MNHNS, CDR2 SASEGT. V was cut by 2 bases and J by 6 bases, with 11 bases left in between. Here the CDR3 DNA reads TGTGCCAGCAGTGAAAGGGGGTGGGCTCAGCCCCAGCATTTT. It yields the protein CASSERGWAQPQHF.

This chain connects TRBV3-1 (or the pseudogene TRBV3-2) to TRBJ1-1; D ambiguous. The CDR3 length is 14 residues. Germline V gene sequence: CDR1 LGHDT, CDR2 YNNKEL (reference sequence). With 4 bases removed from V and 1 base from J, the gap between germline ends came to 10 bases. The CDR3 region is CASSLSEGNTEAFF. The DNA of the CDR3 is TGTGCCAGCAGCCTGAGTGAGGGGAACACTGAAGCTTTCTTT.